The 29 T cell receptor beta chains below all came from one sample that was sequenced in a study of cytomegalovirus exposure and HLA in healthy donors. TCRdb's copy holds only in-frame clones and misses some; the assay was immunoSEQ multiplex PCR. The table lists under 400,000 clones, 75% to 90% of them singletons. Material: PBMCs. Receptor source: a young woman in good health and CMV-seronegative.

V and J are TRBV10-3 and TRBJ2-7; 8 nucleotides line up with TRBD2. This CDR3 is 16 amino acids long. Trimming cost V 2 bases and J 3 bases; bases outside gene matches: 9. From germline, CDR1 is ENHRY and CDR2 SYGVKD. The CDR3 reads CAISEPGGRRGYEQYF. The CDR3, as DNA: TGTGCCATCAGTGAGCCGGGGGGGCGGAGGGGCTACGAGCAGTACTTC.

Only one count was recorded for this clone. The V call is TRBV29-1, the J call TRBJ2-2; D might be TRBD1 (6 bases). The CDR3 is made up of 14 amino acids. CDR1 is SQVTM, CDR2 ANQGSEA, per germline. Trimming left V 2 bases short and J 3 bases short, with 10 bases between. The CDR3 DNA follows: TGCAGCGTTGAAACCAGGGGTGACACCGGGGAGCTGTTTTTT. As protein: CSVETRGDTGELFF.

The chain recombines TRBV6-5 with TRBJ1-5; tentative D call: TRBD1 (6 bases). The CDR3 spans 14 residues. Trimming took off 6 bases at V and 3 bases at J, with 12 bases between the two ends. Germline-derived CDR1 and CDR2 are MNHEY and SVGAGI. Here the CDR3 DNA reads TGTGCCAGCAGACCCGACAGGATCAATCAGCCCCAGCATTTT. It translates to CASRPDRINQPQHF.

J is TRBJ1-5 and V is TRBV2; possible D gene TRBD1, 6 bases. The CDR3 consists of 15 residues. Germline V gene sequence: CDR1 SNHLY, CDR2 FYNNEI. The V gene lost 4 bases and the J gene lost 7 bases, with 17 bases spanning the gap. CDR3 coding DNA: TGTGCCAGCAGTGGGGACACCTCCTTGGGGCAGCCCCAGCATTTT. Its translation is CASSGDTSLGQPQHF.

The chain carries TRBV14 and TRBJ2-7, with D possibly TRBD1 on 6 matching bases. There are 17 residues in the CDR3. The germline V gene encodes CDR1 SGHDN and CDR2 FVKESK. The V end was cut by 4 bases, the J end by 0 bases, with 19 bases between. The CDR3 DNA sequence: TGTGCCAGCAGCCGAGGGGGAAAAGGACTCTACTCCTACGAGCAGTACTTC. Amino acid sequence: CASSRGGKGLYSYEQYF.

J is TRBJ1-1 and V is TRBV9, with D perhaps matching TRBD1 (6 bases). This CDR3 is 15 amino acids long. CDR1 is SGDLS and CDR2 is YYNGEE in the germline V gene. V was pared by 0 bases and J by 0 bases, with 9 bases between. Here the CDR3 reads CASSVGGRLNTEAFF. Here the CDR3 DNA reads TGTGCCAGCAGCGTAGGGGGGCGCCTGAACACTGAAGCTTTCTTT.

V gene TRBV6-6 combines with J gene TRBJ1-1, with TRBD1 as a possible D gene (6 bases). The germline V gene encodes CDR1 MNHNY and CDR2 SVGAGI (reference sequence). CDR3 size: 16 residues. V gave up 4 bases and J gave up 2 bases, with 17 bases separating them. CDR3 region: CASSSPGVPTNTEAFF. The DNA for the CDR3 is TGTGCCAGCAGTTCCCCAGGGGTCCCTACAAACACTGAAGCTTTCTTT.

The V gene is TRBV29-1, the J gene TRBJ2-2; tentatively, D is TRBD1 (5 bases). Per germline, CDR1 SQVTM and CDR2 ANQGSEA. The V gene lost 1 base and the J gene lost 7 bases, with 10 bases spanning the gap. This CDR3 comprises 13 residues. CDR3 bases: TGCAGCGTTGAAGGGGCCAGGGTCGGGGAGCTGTTTTTT. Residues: CSVEGARVGELFF.

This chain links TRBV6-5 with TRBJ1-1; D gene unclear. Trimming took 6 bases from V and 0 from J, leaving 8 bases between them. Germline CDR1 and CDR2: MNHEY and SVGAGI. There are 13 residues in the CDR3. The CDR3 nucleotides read TGTGCCAGCAGCAGGCTAATGAACACTGAAGCTTTCTTT. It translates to CASSRLMNTEAFF.

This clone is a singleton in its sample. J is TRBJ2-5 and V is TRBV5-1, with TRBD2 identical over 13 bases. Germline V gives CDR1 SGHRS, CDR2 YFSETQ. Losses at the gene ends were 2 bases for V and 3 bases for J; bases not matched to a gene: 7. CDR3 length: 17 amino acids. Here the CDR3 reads CASSFTLAGGLEETQYF. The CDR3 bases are TGCGCCAGCAGCTTTACACTAGCGGGAGGGCTGGAAGAGACCCAGTACTTC.

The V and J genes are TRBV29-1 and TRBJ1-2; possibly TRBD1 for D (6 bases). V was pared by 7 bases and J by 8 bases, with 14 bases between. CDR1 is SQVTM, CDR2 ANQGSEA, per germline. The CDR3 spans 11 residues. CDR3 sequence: CSGGGAEGYTF. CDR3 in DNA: TGCAGCGGCGGGGGGGCGGAGGGCTACACCTTC. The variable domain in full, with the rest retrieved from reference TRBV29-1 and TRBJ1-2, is SAVISQKPSRDICQRGTSLTIQCQVDSQVTMMFWYRQQPGQSLTLIATANQGSEATYESGFVIDKFPISRPNLTFSTLTVSNMSPEDSSIYLCSGGGAEGYTFGSGTRLTVV.

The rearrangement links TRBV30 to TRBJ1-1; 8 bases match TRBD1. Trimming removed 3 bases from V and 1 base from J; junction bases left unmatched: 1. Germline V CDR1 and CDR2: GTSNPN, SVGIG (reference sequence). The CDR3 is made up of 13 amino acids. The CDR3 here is CAWRTGANTEAFF. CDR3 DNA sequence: TGTGCCTGGAGGACAGGGGCGAACACTGAAGCTTTCTTT.

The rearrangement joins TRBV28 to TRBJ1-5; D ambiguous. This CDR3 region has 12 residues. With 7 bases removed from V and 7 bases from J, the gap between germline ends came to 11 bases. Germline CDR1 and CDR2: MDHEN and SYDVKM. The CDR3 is CASTSLRQPQHF. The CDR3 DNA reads TGTGCCAGCACCTCCTTGAGGCAGCCCCAGCATTTT.

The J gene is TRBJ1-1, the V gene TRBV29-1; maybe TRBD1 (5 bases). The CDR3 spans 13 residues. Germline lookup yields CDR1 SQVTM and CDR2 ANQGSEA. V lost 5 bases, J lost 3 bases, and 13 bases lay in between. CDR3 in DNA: TGCAGCGTTCGGGACTCAGGGTACACTGAAGCTTTCTTT. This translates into CSVRDSGYTEAFF.

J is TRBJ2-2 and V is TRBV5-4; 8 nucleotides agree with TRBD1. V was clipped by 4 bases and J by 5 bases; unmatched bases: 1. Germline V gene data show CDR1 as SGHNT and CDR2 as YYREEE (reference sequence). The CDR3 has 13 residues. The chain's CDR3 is CASSRDRTGELFF. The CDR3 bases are TGTGCCAGCAGCCGGGACAGGACCGGGGAGCTGTTTTTT.

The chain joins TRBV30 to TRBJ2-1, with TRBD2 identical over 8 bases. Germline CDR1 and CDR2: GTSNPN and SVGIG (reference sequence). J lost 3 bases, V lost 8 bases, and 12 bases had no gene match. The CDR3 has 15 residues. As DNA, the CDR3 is TGTGCCGGCTTCGTCGGGGGGGAGCGCTACAATGAGCAGTTCTTC. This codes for CAGFVGGERYNEQFF.

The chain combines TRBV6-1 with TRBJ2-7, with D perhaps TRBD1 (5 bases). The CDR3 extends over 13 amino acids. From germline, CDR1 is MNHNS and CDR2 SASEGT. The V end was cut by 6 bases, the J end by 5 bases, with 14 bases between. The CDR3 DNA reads TGTGCCAGCAGCGCCACAGGATCCCACGAGCAGTACTTC. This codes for CASSATGSHEQYF.

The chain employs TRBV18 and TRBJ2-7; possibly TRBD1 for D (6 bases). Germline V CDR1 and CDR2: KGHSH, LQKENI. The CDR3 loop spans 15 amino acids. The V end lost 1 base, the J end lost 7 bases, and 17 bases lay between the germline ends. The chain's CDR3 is CASSPRTADLGEQYF. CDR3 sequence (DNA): TGTGCCAGCTCACCACGGACAGCCGACCTGGGGGAGCAGTACTTC.

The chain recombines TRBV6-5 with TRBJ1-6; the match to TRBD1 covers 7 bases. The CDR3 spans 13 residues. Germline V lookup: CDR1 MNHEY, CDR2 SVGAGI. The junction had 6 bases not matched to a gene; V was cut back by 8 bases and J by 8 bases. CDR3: CASLRDRDSPLHF. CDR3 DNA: TGTGCCAGCCTCCGGGACAGAGATTCACCCCTCCACTTT.

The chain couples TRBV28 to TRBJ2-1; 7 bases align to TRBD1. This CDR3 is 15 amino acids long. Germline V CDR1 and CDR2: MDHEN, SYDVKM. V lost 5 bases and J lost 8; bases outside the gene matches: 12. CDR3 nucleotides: TGTGCCAGCAGTCCACTGACAGGGTCGATCGATGAGCAGTTCTTC. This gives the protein CASSPLTGSIDEQFF.

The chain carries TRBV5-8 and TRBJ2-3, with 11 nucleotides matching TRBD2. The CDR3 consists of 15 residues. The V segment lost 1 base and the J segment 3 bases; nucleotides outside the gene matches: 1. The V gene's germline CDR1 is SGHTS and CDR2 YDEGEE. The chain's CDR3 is CASSLPSGRTDTQYF. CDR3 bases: TGTGCCAGCAGCTTGCCTAGCGGGAGGACAGATACGCAGTATTTT. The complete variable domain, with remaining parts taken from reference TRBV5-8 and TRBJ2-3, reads EAGVTQSPTHLIKTRGQQATLRCSPISGHTSVYWYQQALGLGLQFLLWYDEGEERNRGNFPPRFSGRQFPNYSSELNVNALELEDSALYLCASSLPSGRTDTQYFGPGTRLTVL.

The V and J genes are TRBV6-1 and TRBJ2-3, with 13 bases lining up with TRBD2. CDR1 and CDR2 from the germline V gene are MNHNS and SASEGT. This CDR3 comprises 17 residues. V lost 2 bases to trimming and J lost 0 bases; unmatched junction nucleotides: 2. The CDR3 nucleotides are TGTGCCAGCAGTGAATCGGGACTAGCGGGAAGCACAGATACGCAGTATTTT. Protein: CASSESGLAGSTDTQYF.

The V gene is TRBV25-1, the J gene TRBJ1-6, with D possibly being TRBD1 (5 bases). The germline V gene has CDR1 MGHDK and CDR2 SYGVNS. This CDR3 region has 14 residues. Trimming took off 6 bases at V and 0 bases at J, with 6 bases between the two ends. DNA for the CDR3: TGTGCCAGCAGGCAGGGCTCCTATAATTCACCCCTCCACTTT. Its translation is CASRQGSYNSPLHF.

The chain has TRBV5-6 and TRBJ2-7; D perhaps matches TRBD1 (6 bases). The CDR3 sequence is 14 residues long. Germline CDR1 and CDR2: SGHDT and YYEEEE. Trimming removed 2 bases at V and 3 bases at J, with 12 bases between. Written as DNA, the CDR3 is TGTGCCAGCAGCTTAGGTGGGGGCAACTACGAGCAGTACTTC. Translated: CASSLGGGNYEQYF. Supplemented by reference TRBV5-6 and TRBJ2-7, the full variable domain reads DAGVTQSPTHLIKTRGQQVTLRCSPKSGHDTVSWYQQALGQGPQFIFQYYEEEERQRGNFPDRFSGHQFPNYSSELNVNALLLGDSALYLCASSLGGGNYEQYFGPGTRLTVT.

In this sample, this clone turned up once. CDR3 residues: CASAFYNEQFF. The CDR3 DNA follows: TGTGCCAGCGCGTTCTACAATGAGCAGTTCTTC. V gene TRBV6-5 combines with J gene TRBJ2-1; D remains ambiguous. This CDR3 is built from 11 residues. The germline gives CDR1 MNHEY, CDR2 SVGAGI. V lost 8 bases to trimming and J lost 3 bases, with 5 bases between them.

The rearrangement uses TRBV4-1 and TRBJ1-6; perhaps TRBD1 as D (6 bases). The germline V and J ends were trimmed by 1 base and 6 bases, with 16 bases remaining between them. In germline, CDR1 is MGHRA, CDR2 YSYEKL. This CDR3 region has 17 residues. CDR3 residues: CASSQGVWTAFNSPLHF. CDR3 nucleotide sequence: TGCGCCAGCAGCCAAGGGGTATGGACAGCATTTAATTCACCCCTCCACTTT.

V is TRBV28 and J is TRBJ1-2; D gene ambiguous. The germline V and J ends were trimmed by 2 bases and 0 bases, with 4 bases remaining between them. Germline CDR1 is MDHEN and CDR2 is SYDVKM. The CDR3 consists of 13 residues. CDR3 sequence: CASSLDTNYGYTF. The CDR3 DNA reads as TGTGCCAGCAGTTTAGACACTAACTATGGCTACACCTTC.

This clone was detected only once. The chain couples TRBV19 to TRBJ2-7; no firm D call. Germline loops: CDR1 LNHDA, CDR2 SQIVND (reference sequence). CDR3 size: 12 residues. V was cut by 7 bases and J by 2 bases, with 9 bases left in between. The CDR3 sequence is CASNNGAYEQYF. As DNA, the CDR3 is TGTGCCAGTAACAACGGAGCCTACGAGCAGTACTTC.

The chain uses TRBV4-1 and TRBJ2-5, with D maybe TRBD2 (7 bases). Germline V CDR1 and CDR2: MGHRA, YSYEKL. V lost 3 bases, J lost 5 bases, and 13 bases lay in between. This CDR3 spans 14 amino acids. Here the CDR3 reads CASSHRGGGETQYF. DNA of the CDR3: TGCGCCAGCAGCCATAGGGGGGGTGGTGAGACCCAGTACTTC.